This entry lists 6 T cell receptor beta chains sequenced from one sample in a study of OX40 agonist ivuxolimab in advanced cancers. The protocol was immunoSEQ multiplex PCR, while the TCRdb copy is restricted to in-frame clones and leaves out a portion. The sample carries roughly 26,000 clones, over 60% recorded once. Material: CD4+ or CD8+ T cells sorted from blood, obtained in a trial of the OX40 agonist ivuxolimab. The receptors originated from an adult with an advanced solid tumor such as melanoma, head and neck, liver or kidney cancer.

The rearrangement uses TRBV19 and TRBJ2-5, with 8 bases matching TRBD2. The V gene's germline CDR1 is LNHDA and CDR2 SQIVND (reference sequence). The CDR3 extends over 14 amino acids. V trimming: 9 bases; J trimming: 5 bases; junction bases outside the gene matches: 11. The CDR3 spells CASKPGLGPETQYF. CDR3 in DNA: TGTGCCAGCAAACCGGGACTAGGGCCGGAGACCCAGTACTTC.

The chain couples TRBV5-4 to TRBJ2-2, with 13 bases lining up with TRBD2. Trimming cost V 4 bases and J 5 bases; bases outside gene matches: 8. Germline V gene sequence: CDR1 SGHNT, CDR2 YYREEE (reference sequence). The CDR3 spans 17 residues. The CDR3, as DNA: TGTGCCAGCAGCCGGACTAGCGGGGGCCCCAAGACCGGGGAGCTGTTTTTT. Translation: CASSRTSGGPKTGELFF.

The chain employs TRBV19 and TRBJ1-3; 7 positions match TRBD1. Trimming removed 10 bases from V and 0 bases from J; junction bases left unmatched: 9. Germline V gives CDR1 LNHDA, CDR2 SQIVND (reference sequence). The CDR3 runs 15 residues. CDR3 coding DNA: TGTGCCACCAATCGAGGGGGCGCCTCTGGAAACACCATATATTTT. It is translated as CATNRGGASGNTIYF. The full variable domain, rest sourced from reference TRBV19 and TRBJ1-3, is DGGITQSPKYLFRKEGQNVTLSCEQNLNHDAMYWYRQDPGQGLRLIYYSQIVNDFQKGDIAEGYSVSREKKESFPLTVTSAQKNPTAFYLCATNRGGASGNTIYFGEGSWLTVV.

V is TRBV6-4 and J is TRBJ2-5; TRBD2 is a possible D gene (5 bases). With the DNA end fitting TRBJ2-7 better, the J assignment may be wrong. The CDR3 runs 16 residues. CDR1 is MRHNA, CDR2 SNTAGT, per germline. The CDR3, as DNA: TGTGCCAGCAGTGACTCAGGACTCCTTTGGGTCTACGAGCAGTACTTC. This translates into CASSDSGLLWVYEQYF.

The rearrangement joins TRBV5-1 to TRBJ2-7, with 7 bases fitting TRBD1. Per germline, CDR1 SGHRS and CDR2 YFSETQ. The CDR3 is 14 amino acids. V lost 4 bases to trimming and J lost 4 bases; unmatched junction nucleotides: 8. Here the CDR3 DNA reads TGCGCCAGCAGCCCCGACAGGGTCGATTACGAGCAGTACTTC. Protein product: CASSPDRVDYEQYF.

V gene TRBV7-8 combines with J gene TRBJ2-7; 10 bases agree with TRBD1. The CDR3 is 16 amino acids. Trimming at V came to 9 bases and at J to 5 bases, leaving 16 bases not matched to a gene. Germline loops: CDR1 SGHVS, CDR2 FQNEAQ. Written as DNA, the CDR3 is TGTGCCAGTACGAAAGGCCGGGACAGGGGATGGAACGAGCAGTACTTC. It codes for CASTKGRDRGWNEQYF.